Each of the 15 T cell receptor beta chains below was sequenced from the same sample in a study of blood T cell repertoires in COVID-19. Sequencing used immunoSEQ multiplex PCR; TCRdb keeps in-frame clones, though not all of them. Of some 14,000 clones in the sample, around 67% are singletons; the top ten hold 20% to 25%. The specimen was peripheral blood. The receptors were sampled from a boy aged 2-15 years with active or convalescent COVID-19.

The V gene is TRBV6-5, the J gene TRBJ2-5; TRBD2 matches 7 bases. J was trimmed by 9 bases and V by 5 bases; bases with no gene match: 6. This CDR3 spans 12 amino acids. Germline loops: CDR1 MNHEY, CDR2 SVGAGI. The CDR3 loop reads CASSSGVRAQYF. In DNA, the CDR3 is TGTGCCAGCAGTAGCGGGGTCAGGGCCCAGTACTTC.

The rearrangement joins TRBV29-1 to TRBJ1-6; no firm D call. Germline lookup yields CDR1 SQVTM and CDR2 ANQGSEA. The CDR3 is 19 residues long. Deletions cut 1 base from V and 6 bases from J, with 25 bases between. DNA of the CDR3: TGCAGCGTTGAAGCTATCCCTCCCCCCCCCGGGGAACGTAATTCACCCCTCCACTTT. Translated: CSVEAIPPPPGERNSPLHF.

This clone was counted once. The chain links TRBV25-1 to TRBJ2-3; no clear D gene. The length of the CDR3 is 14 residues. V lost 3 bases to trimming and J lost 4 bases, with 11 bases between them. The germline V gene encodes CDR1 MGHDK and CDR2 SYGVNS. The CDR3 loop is CASSDASRSDTQYF. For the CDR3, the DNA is TGTGCCAGCAGTGATGCCTCCCGGTCAGATACGCAGTATTTT.

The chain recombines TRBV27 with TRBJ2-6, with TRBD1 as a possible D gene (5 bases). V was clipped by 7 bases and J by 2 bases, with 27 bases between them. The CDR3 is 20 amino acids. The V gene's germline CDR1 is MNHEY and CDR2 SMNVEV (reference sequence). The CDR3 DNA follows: TGTGCCAGCACCTCAGACAGAACCTCCCAGTCTCACCCTGGGGCCAACGTCCTGACTTTC. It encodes CASTSDRTSQSHPGANVLTF.

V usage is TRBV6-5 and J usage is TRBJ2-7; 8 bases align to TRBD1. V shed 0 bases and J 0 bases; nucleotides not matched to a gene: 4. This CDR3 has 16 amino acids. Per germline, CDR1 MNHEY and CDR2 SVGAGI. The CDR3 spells CASSYSRTGSSYEQYF. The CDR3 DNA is TGTGCCAGCAGTTACTCGAGGACAGGGAGCTCCTACGAGCAGTACTTC.

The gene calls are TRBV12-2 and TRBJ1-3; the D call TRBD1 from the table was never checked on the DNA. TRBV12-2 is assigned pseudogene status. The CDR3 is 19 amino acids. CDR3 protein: CASRLGPSPDRASGNTIYF. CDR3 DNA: TGTGCAAGTCGCTTAGGTCCCTCCCCGGACAGAGCCTCTGGAAACACCATATATTTT.

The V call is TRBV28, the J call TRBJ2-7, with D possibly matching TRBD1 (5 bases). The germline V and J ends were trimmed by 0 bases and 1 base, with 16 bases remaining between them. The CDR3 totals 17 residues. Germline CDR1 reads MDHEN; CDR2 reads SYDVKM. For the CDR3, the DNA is TGTGCCAGCAGTTTATGTTTGATGGACACCGGATCCTACGAGCAGTACTTC. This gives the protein CASSLCLMDTGSYEQYF.

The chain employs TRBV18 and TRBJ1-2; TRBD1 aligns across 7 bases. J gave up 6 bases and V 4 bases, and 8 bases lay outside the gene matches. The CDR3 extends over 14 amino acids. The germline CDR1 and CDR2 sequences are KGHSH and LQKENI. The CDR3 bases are TGTGCCAGCTCACTCGGGACAGATTCAAATGGCTACACCTTC. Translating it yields CASSLGTDSNGYTF.

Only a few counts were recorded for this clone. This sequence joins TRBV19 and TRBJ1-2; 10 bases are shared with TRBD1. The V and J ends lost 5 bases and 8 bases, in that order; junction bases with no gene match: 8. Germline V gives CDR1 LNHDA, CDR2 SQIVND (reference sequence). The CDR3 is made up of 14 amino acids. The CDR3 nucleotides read TGTGCCAGTAGTTGGGACAGGGGTTTGGGAGGCTACACCTTC. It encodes CASSWDRGLGGYTF.

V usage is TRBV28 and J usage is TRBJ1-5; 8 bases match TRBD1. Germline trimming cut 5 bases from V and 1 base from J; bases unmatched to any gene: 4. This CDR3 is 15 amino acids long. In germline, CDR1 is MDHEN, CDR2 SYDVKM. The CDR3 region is CASSVDRGSNQPQHF. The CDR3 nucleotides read TGTGCCAGCAGTGTTGACAGGGGCAGCAATCAGCCCCAGCATTTT.

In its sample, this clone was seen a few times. CDR3 residues: CASSIGLAGGREQFF. Written as DNA, the CDR3 is TGTGCCAGTAGTATCGGGCTAGCGGGAGGGCGAGAGCAGTTCTTC. This chain uses TRBV19 with TRBJ2-1, with 12 bases lining up with TRBD2. The CDR3 totals 15 residues. J lost 10 bases, V lost 3 bases, and 7 bases had no gene match. Germline values: CDR1 LNHDA, CDR2 SQIVND (reference sequence).

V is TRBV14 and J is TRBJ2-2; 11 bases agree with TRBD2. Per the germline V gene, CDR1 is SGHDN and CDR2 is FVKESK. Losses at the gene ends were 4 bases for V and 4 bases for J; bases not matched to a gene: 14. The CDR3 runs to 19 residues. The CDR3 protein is CASSPRGRRLAGGTGELFF. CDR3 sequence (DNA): TGTGCCAGCAGCCCCCGTGGTCGAAGGCTAGCGGGGGGCACCGGGGAGCTGTTTTTT.

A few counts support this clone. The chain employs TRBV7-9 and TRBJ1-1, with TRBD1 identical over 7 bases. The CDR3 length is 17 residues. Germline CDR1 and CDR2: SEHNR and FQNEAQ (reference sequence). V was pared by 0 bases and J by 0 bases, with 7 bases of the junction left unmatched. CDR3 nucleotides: TGTGCCAGCAGCTTAGCAAGGGACAGCAGATTGAACACTGAAGCTTTCTTT. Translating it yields CASSLARDSRLNTEAFF.

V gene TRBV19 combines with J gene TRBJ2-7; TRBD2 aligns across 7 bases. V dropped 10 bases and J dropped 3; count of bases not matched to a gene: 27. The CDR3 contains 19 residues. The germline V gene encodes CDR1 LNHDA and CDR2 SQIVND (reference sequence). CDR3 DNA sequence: TGTGCCACCGCGCAACCCACCTCATTGGGGGGGGTCATGAGCTACGAGCAGTACTTC. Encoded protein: CATAQPTSLGGVMSYEQYF.

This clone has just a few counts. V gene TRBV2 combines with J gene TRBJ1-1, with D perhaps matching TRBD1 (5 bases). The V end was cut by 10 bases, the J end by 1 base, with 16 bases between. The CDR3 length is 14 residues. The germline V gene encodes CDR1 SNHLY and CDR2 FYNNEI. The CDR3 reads CATRGGSANTEAFF. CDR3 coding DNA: TGTGCCACCCGTGGGGGGTCCGCGAACACTGAAGCTTTCTTT.